This T cell receptor (beta chain) appears in the sequencing data of a study of T cell responses to AZD1222 COVID-19 vaccine. The data were produced by immunoSEQ multiplex PCR, yet TCRdb's version contains in-frame clones alone and is incomplete. The table lists 180,000 or so clones, approximately 90% of them singletons. Looked up from germline, CDR1 is LGHDT and CDR2 is YNNKEL (reference sequence). Trimming removed 5 bases at V and 3 bases at J, with 13 bases between. The CDR3 runs to 14 residues. The material sequenced was peripheral blood, taken 28 days after the second AZD1222 dose. The V gene is TRBV3-1 (or the pseudogene TRBV3-2), the J gene TRBJ1-1, with D perhaps TRBD1 (6 bases). The clonotype was recovered from an adult who received the AZD1222 COVID-19 vaccine. CDR3 in amino acids: CASSKRQEYTEAFF. CDR3 DNA: TGTGCCAGCAGCAAAAGACAGGAGTACACTGAAGCTTTCTTT.